These 13 T cell receptor beta chains were sequenced from one sample in a study of CD8+ T cells in alopecia areata. Treatment of the sample: oral pan-JAK inhibitor, 5-10 mg twice daily. Sequencing templates came from extracted RNA that was reverse transcribed into cDNA. The repertoire was sequenced with immunoSEQ multiplex PCR; TCRdb's copy has only in-frame clones and lacks some. There are tens of thousands of clones in the sample; approximately 70% occur only once, and around a sixth lies in the top ten. This specimen was CD8+ T cells sorted from blood, taken at week 44, from a patient treated with tofacitinib. These receptors came from a human donor with alopecia areata.

The gene calls are TRBV6-1 and TRBJ2-1, with TRBD2 matching over 8 bases. Trimming cost V 4 bases and J 1 base; bases outside gene matches: 3. From germline, CDR1 is MNHNS and CDR2 SASEGT. The CDR3 loop spans 15 amino acids. In DNA, the CDR3 is TGTGCCAGCAGTGTAAGCGGGGGTTCCTACAATGAGCAGTTCTTC. Translated, it gives CASSVSGGSYNEQFF.

The chain couples TRBV14 to TRBJ2-2, with D unresolved. The CDR3 sequence is 15 residues long. V dropped 4 bases and J dropped 7 bases, with 16 bases sitting between them. Germline V gene sequence: CDR1 SGHDN, CDR2 FVKESK. CDR3: CASSRIDPGDGELFF. CDR3 in DNA: TGTGCCAGCAGCCGAATCGACCCCGGAGACGGGGAGCTGTTTTTT.

This chain connects TRBV27 to TRBJ2-6; 7 nucleotides agree with TRBD2. Germline loops: CDR1 MNHEY, CDR2 SMNVEV (reference sequence). Trimming cost V 0 bases and J 0 bases; bases outside gene matches: 2. The CDR3 spans 17 residues. The chain's CDR3 is CASSLSGGISGANVLTF. CDR3 sequence (DNA): TGTGCCAGCAGTTTATCGGGGGGGATCTCTGGGGCCAACGTCCTGACTTTC.

In DNA form, the CDR3 reads TGCAGCGTTGAAGCTGTCTACAATGAGCAGTTCTTC. As protein: CSVEAVYNEQFF. This rearrangement joins TRBV29-1 to TRBJ2-1; D is ambiguous. Trimming took 1 base from V and 3 from J, leaving 4 bases between them. This CDR3 region has 12 residues. CDR1 is SQVTM and CDR2 is ANQGSEA in the germline V gene.

This clone appeared a few times. The chain combines TRBV29-1 with TRBJ1-2, with TRBD1 matching over 8 bases. V lost 7 bases and J lost 6; bases outside the gene matches: 4. The germline V gene has CDR1 SQVTM and CDR2 ANQGSEA. This CDR3 has 11 amino acids. The CDR3 protein is CSDYRGDGYTF. DNA for the CDR3: TGCAGCGACTACAGGGGGGATGGCTACACCTTC.

The chain uses TRBV5-1 and TRBJ1-1; unclear D gene. The CDR3 runs 13 residues. CDR1 is SGHRS, CDR2 YFSETQ, per germline. The V end lost 0 bases, the J end lost 1 base, and 4 bases lay between the germline ends. CDR3 in DNA: TGCGCCAGCAGCTTGGCAGGGAACACTGAAGCTTTCTTT. Its protein is CASSLAGNTEAFF. The full variable domain, in which reference TRBV5-1 and TRBJ1-1 provide the parts outside the CDR3, is KAGVTQTPRYLIKTRGQQVTLSCSPISGHRSVSWYQQTPGQGLQFLFEYFSETQRNKGNFPGRFSGRQFSNSRSEMNVSTLELGDSALYLCASSLAGNTEAFFGQGTRLTVV.

This clone showed up many times. The rearrangement uses TRBV27 and TRBJ2-3, with 10 bases lining up with TRBD2. The CDR3 loop spans 15 amino acids. V lost 2 bases to trimming and J lost 4 bases; unmatched junction nucleotides: 3. CDR1 and CDR2 from the germline V gene are MNHEY and SMNVEV (reference sequence). CDR3 nucleotide sequence: TGTGCCAGCAGTTTAGTTAGCGGGGGGTCAGATACGCAGTATTTT. Its translation: CASSLVSGGSDTQYF.

The rearrangement uses TRBV10-3 and TRBJ1-2; perhaps TRBD1 as D (5 bases). This CDR3 region has 13 residues. Germline CDR1 and CDR2: ENHRY and SYGVKD. Deletions cut 3 bases from V and 10 bases from J, with 15 bases between. CDR3 DNA: TGTGCCATCAGTGACGGGGGACCTCTCGTCTACACCTTC. It codes for CAISDGGPLVYTF.

The V and J genes are TRBV14 and TRBJ2-2, with 9 bases identical to TRBD1. The CDR3 length is 15 residues. Trimming cost V 5 bases and J 3 bases; bases outside gene matches: 4. The germline V gene has CDR1 SGHDN and CDR2 FVKESK. CDR3 region: CASSYRGQDTGELFF. In nucleotides, the CDR3 is TGTGCCAGCAGCTACAGGGGGCAGGACACCGGGGAGCTGTTTTTT.

The chain links TRBV5-8 to TRBJ1-5, with D possibly matching TRBD1 (6 bases). The CDR3 has 15 amino acids. The V and J ends lost 4 bases and 5 bases respectively, with 16 bases between them. Per germline, CDR1 SGHTS and CDR2 YDEGEE. As DNA, the CDR3 is TGTGCCAGCAGCCCAATAGGGGGAATGGATCAGCCCCAGCATTTT. It codes for CASSPIGGMDQPQHF.

This clone occurred a few times. The gene calls are TRBV9 and TRBJ1-6, with D perhaps matching TRBD1 (5 bases). CDR1 and CDR2 (germline): SGDLS, YYNGEE. Trimming took off 0 bases at V and 6 bases at J, with 10 bases between the two ends. The CDR3 is 15 residues long. The CDR3, as DNA: TGTGCCAGCAGCGTAGGTGGGGGGGGTAATTCACCCCTCCACTTT. Its translation is CASSVGGGGNSPLHF.

The rearrangement joins TRBV29-1 to TRBJ2-6, with D possibly TRBD1 on 6 matching bases. CDR1 SQVTM and CDR2 ANQGSEA come from the germline V gene. This CDR3 contains 17 residues. Trimming shortened V by 6 bases and J by 1 base, and 19 bases separated the two germline ends. CDR3: CSVPQEGQPSGANVLTF. The CDR3 DNA is TGCAGCGTCCCTCAGGAAGGACAGCCATCTGGGGCCAACGTCCTGACTTTC.

CDR3 loop: CASSLGAGGPYEQYF. The CDR3, as DNA: TGTGCCAGCAGCTTAGGGGCGGGGGGCCCCTACGAGCAGTACTTC. V gene TRBV7-2 combines with J gene TRBJ2-7; 8 nucleotides agree with TRBD2. CDR1 is SGHTA and CDR2 is FQGNSA in the germline V gene. The CDR3 is made up of 15 amino acids. After removal of 1 base from V and 2 bases from J, the junction contained 4 bases not matched to a gene.